This T cell receptor (beta chain) derives from a study of graft-versus-host responses after intestinal transplantation. About the study: All recipients got anti-thymocyte globulin induction, then tacrolimus and steroids for around three years. General observations from the study: Early post-transplant falls in HvG clones accompanied the peak levels of circulating GvH clones. Elevated graft-versus-host to host-versus-graft clonal ratios in allografts were recorded for patients with graft-donor T cell macrochimerism.

The researchers put around 200,000 CFSE-labeled responder cells into plates with around 200,000 irradiated, violet-dye-labeled stimulator cells. Assay: immunoSEQ multiplex PCR; the TCRdb copy retains only in-frame clones and omits some. The sample carries some 4,600 clones, approximately 25% recorded once. V was clipped by 1 base and J by 0 bases, with 7 bases between them. The CDR3 runs to 15 residues. Per germline, CDR1 SGHAT and CDR2 FQDESV (reference sequence). This chain uses TRBV11-1 with TRBJ1-3; D is uncertain. The receptor's source is a human patient who received an intestinal transplant. The source was alloreactive CD4+ T cells from a mixed lymphocyte reaction culture, collected before intestinal transplant. Sample subset: CFSE-low proliferating T cells sorted from roughly 6-day pre-transplant mixed lymphocyte reaction (GvH or HvG direction). CDR3 bases: TGTGCCAGCAGCTTAGTCCAGATCTCTGGAAACACCATATATTTT. Amino acids: CASSLVQISGNTIYF.